These 4 T cell receptor beta chains came from one sample sequenced in a study of blood T cell repertoires in COVID-19 (dated by TCRdb to between 2020 and 2021). The library came from the immunoSEQ multiplex PCR assay. This immuneACCESS table, as held by TCRdb, lists in-frame sequences with V and J called but not all clones. Of the missing ones, under half trace to an unresolved V gene in checked studies; the others have no known cause. This sample comprises some 400,000 clones, more than 70% of them detected only once. Approximately 2.5% of the sample is in the top ten clones. Sequenced input: peripheral blood. All receptors derive from a woman aged 55-69 years with COVID-19, enrolled during active disease.

This clone appeared a few times. The genes are TRBV4-1 and TRBJ1-1; D is possibly TRBD1 (5 bases). V was shortened by 7 bases and J by 2 bases, with 17 bases between the two germline ends. Germline-derived CDR1 and CDR2 are MGHRA and YSYEKL. The CDR3 length is 15 residues. The DNA of the CDR3 is TGCGCCAGCACCACCGGGGGAGGAGGAAACACTGAAGCTTTCTTT. Amino acids: CASTTGGGGNTEAFF.

The chain is built from TRBV7-9 and TRBJ1-5; 7 nucleotides match TRBD1. CDR3 length: 17 amino acids. With 3 bases clipped from V and 3 bases from J, the junction kept 11 bases outside the gene matches. Per the germline V gene, CDR1 is SEHNR and CDR2 is FQNEAQ (reference sequence). DNA of the CDR3: TGTGCCAGCAGCTTGGGGACAGCACAAGCCTTCAATCAGCCCCAGCATTTT. Its translation: CASSLGTAQAFNQPQHF.

The genes are TRBV19 and TRBJ2-1; 9 positions agree with TRBD1. V shed 6 bases, J shed 8 bases, and the junction held 14 bases outside the gene matches. Germline V gene sequence: CDR1 LNHDA, CDR2 SQIVND (reference sequence). This CDR3 has 16 amino acids. CDR3 nucleotides: TGTGCCAGTAGCCGGGACAGGGAGGCCTCTTTCTATGAGCAGTTCTTC. It codes for CASSRDREASFYEQFF. The whole variable domain, remainder taken from reference TRBV19 and TRBJ2-1, is DGGITQSPKYLFRKEGQNVTLSCEQNLNHDAMYWYRQDPGQGLRLIYYSQIVNDFQKGDIAEGYSVSREKKESFPLTVTSAQKNPTAFYLCASSRDREASFYEQFFGPGTRLTVL.

This clone was counted only a few times. The chain is built from TRBV3-1 (or the pseudogene TRBV3-2) and TRBJ1-2; D unclear. Between the trimmed V and J ends, which lost 0 bases and 6 bases, there was a span of 41 bases. Per germline, CDR1 LGHDT and CDR2 YNNKEL (reference sequence). CDR3 length equals 24 residues. The CDR3 nucleotides read TGTGCCAGCAGCCAAGAAGAGGACGAACTTTTAAGTTCTCAAGGGAGGGCTCCCTGGCATGGCTACACCTTC. Protein sequence: CASSQEEDELLSSQGRAPWHGYTF.